The following is a T cell receptor (beta chain) sequence with its context. What it binds is not known. The data were obtained in a study of shared clonotypes between healthy human individuals. Sequencing was performed with immunoSEQ multiplex PCR; in TCRdb, only in-frame clones are kept and a portion is missing. The table includes approximately 1,500,000 clones, approximately 98% detected once. Donors had no recently reported acute infections or vaccinations and were HIV-negative. Germline lookup yields CDR1 SGHNT and CDR2 YYREEE (reference sequence). The CDR3 has 14 amino acids. Whole-study results and caveats: Naive CD4 clonotype sharing across a handful of donors was 4% to 5%. Inspection by rarefaction showed sorted-subset sequencing to be incomplete despite large depth.

V and J are TRBV5-4 and TRBJ2-5, with 8 bases fitting TRBD1. The J call is in doubt because the DNA end fits TRBJ2-7 better. The sample comprised naive CD4+ T cells sorted from blood. Stated subset: CD45RA+ positively selected. This clonotype was sampled from a young man in good health. CDR3 region: CASSLGTGIYEQYF. The CDR3 DNA is TGTGCCAGCAGCTTGGGGACAGGGATCTACGAGCAGTACTTC.